The 20 T cell receptor beta chains listed next were all sequenced from one sample in a study of PD-L1 blockade in urothelial cancer (dated by TCRdb to the late 2010s). Libraries were built with the immunoSEQ multiplex PCR assay. Entries here come from immuneACCESS through TCRdb and include only in-frame sequences with V and J called. Some clones fail to appear in such tables; in the studies checked, an unresolved V gene covers under half of the shortfall, and the cause of the remainder is unknown. The sample yields some 76,000 clones; about 88% were counted once. The ten largest clones add up to less than 4% of the sample. The input for sequencing was PBMCs, taken around atezolizumab (anti-PD-L1) treatment. The receptors come from a man aged 55 to 70 with urothelial cancer.

This sequence joins TRBV19 and TRBJ2-1, with a possible D match to TRBD1 (6 bases). From germline, CDR1 is LNHDA and CDR2 SQIVND (reference sequence). The ends were cut back, 5 bases at V and 2 bases at J, with 16 bases in the middle. This CDR3 comprises 16 residues. CDR3 DNA: TGTGCCAGTAGTCACAGGGACCTCGAACCCTACAATGAGCAGTTCTTC. Its translation is CASSHRDLEPYNEQFF.

The V call is TRBV25-1, the J call TRBJ2-5; D not resolved. Germline loops: CDR1 MGHDK, CDR2 SYGVNS. V was clipped by 4 bases and J by 5 bases, with 5 bases between them. The CDR3 runs 11 residues. CDR3 amino acids: CASSVMETQYF. DNA of the CDR3: TGTGCCAGCAGTGTTATGGAGACCCAGTACTTC.

V usage is TRBV28 and J usage is TRBJ2-7, with D possibly being TRBD1 (7 bases). This CDR3 has 14 residues. Germline CDR1 is MDHEN and CDR2 is SYDVKM. V lost 5 bases, J lost 0 bases, and 11 bases lay in between. CDR3 bases: TGTGCCAGCAGTCGCGGGACAGTCTCCTACGAGCAGTACTTC. Protein: CASSRGTVSYEQYF.

This clone appeared once. The chain carries TRBV9 and TRBJ1-5; TRBD1 aligns across 10 bases. Trimming took 4 bases from V and 5 from J; bases not matched to a gene: 6. This CDR3 contains 15 residues. From germline, CDR1 is SGDLS and CDR2 YYNGEE. CDR3 amino acids: CASSPSGTGDQPQHF. The DNA for the CDR3 is TGTGCCAGCAGCCCATCCGGGACAGGGGATCAGCCCCAGCATTTT.

The rearrangement uses TRBV6-5 and TRBJ2-5; 7 bases are shared with TRBD1. After removal of 0 bases from V and 2 bases from J, the junction contained 6 bases not matched to a gene. The CDR3 consists of 16 residues. Germline V CDR1 and CDR2: MNHEY, SVGAGI. The CDR3 sequence: CASSYSMTGLQETQYF. CDR3 nucleotides: TGTGCCAGCAGTTACTCGATGACAGGGTTACAAGAGACCCAGTACTTC.

V is TRBV9 and J is TRBJ2-5, with 9 bases that match TRBD2. V lost 2 bases and J lost 5; bases outside the gene matches: 7. This CDR3 is 15 amino acids long. Germline V gives CDR1 SGDLS, CDR2 YYNGEE. The CDR3 here is CASSVGGRAAETQYF. The CDR3 DNA reads TGTGCCAGCAGCGTGGGCGGGAGGGCCGCCGAGACCCAGTACTTC.

The chain recombines TRBV19 with TRBJ2-4, with 10 bases matching TRBD1. V was pared by 3 bases and J by 10 bases, with 6 bases of the junction left unmatched. The CDR3 sequence is 14 residues long. Germline CDR1 reads LNHDA; CDR2 reads SQIVND (reference sequence). The CDR3 spells CASSILDRGEIQYF. The CDR3 nucleotides read TGTGCCAGTAGTATTCTGGACAGGGGGGAGATTCAGTACTTC.

V gene TRBV19 combines with J gene TRBJ1-5, with 12 bases that match TRBD1. CDR3 length equals 15 residues. Germline CDR1 reads LNHDA; CDR2 reads SQIVND (reference sequence). V trimming: 7 bases; J trimming: 7 bases; junction bases outside the gene matches: 8. The CDR3 loop is CASTTPGQGAQPQHF. The DNA for the CDR3 is TGTGCCAGTACCACGCCGGGACAGGGGGCACAGCCCCAGCATTTT.

The V and J genes are TRBV10-3 and TRBJ2-1; 10 positions agree with TRBD2. There are 13 residues in the CDR3. V trimming: 7 bases; J trimming: 7 bases; junction bases outside the gene matches: 4. Germline CDR1 is ENHRY and CDR2 is SYGVKD. The DNA for the CDR3 is TGTGCCATCACGAGCGGGGGGGTAAATGAGCAGTTCTTC. It encodes CAITSGGVNEQFF.

The chain uses TRBV10-3 and TRBJ1-6; TRBD1 is a possible D gene (6 bases). The germline V gene encodes CDR1 ENHRY and CDR2 SYGVKD. V lost 8 bases, J lost 7 bases, and 18 bases lay in between. This CDR3 contains 15 residues. CDR3 bases: TGTGCCATCCGCGAGAGGGGGGGCGCCAATTCACCCCTCCACTTT. Translating it yields CAIRERGGANSPLHF.

The J gene is TRBJ2-2, the V gene TRBV7-9, with D possibly being TRBD2 (6 bases). Trimming stripped 5 bases from V and 6 bases from J, with 19 bases between. The CDR3 is 16 residues long. The V gene's germline CDR1 is SEHNR and CDR2 FQNEAQ (reference sequence). CDR3 in amino acids: CASSPRGAGFSGELFF. Written as DNA, the CDR3 is TGTGCCAGCAGCCCCCGAGGCGCGGGGTTCTCCGGGGAGCTGTTTTTT.

This clone was picked up one time. V is TRBV29-1 and J is TRBJ2-7, with 10 bases fitting TRBD2. Trimming cost V 2 bases and J 4 bases; bases outside gene matches: 5. Germline V lookup: CDR1 SQVTM, CDR2 ANQGSEA. The CDR3 contains 14 residues. This CDR3 reads CSVELAGASYEQYF. DNA of the CDR3: TGCAGCGTTGAACTAGCGGGAGCGTCTTACGAGCAGTACTTC.

V is TRBV7-2 and J is TRBJ2-7; D is perhaps TRBD2 (6 bases). CDR1 and CDR2 from the germline V gene are SGHTA and FQGNSA. The CDR3 loop spans 14 amino acids. Trimming took off 6 bases at V and 0 bases at J, with 12 bases between the two ends. The CDR3 region is CASRAGGSSYEQYF. CDR3 DNA sequence: TGTGCCAGCAGAGCCGGGGGAAGCTCCTACGAGCAGTACTTC. The complete variable domain, with remaining parts taken from reference TRBV7-2 and TRBJ2-7, reads GAGVSQSPSNKVTEKGKDVELRCDPISGHTALYWYRQSLGQGLEFLIYFQGNSAPDKSGLPSDRFSAERTGGSVSTLTIQRTQQEDSAVYLCASRAGGSSYEQYFGPGTRLTVT.

The V gene is TRBV5-4, the J gene TRBJ2-7, with D tentatively TRBD2 (6 bases). CDR1 SGHNT and CDR2 YYREEE come from the germline V gene (reference sequence). The CDR3 loop spans 14 amino acids. V was clipped by 2 bases and J by 2 bases, with 11 bases between them. For the CDR3, the DNA is TGTGCCAGCAGCTTCATGGGAGGTCCCTACGAGCAGTACTTC. The encoded protein is CASSFMGGPYEQYF.

The chain recombines TRBV9 with TRBJ2-6, with 11 bases fitting TRBD2. V gave up 0 bases and J gave up 2 bases; unmatched junction bases: 4. Per germline, CDR1 SGDLS and CDR2 YYNGEE. This CDR3 contains 18 residues. The CDR3 loop is CASSVGISGGAGANVLTF. CDR3 nucleotides: TGTGCCAGCAGCGTAGGAATTAGCGGGGGGGCTGGGGCCAACGTCCTGACTTTC.

V gene TRBV18 combines with J gene TRBJ1-6; 7 bases map to TRBD1. The germline gives CDR1 KGHSH, CDR2 LQKENI. The V gene end was trimmed by 5 bases and the J gene end by 0 bases; junction bases not matched to a gene: 4. CDR3 length equals 16 residues. The CDR3 DNA follows: TGTGCCAGCTCAGAAACAGGGGCCTCCTATAATTCACCCCTCCACTTT. Its protein is CASSETGASYNSPLHF.

The gene calls are TRBV5-4 and TRBJ2-1; D may be TRBD2 (6 bases). The CDR3 runs 16 residues. The germline V and J ends were trimmed by 4 bases and 4 bases, with 18 bases remaining between them. The germline V gene encodes CDR1 SGHNT and CDR2 YYREEE (reference sequence). The CDR3 reads CASSQNAGTIYNEQFF. The CDR3 bases are TGTGCCAGCAGCCAAAATGCGGGAACGATTTACAATGAGCAGTTCTTC.

In this sample, this clone turned up once. V gene TRBV18 combines with J gene TRBJ1-1; TRBD1 matches at 8 bases. The CDR3 contains 13 residues. The trim removed 5 bases at V and 4 bases at J, leaving 3 bases unmatched. CDR1 is KGHSH and CDR2 is LQKENI in the germline V gene. The CDR3 nucleotides read TGTGCCAGCTCAGTCACAGGGGGCACTGAAGCTTTCTTT. The encoded protein is CASSVTGGTEAFF.

The chain links TRBV28 to TRBJ2-3; D not resolved. The V end lost 4 bases, the J end lost 4 bases, and 6 bases lay between the germline ends. The CDR3 is 12 residues long. Germline loops: CDR1 MDHEN, CDR2 SYDVKM. As DNA, the CDR3 is TGTGCCAGCAGTTCCTCCTCAGATACGCAGTATTTT. It specifies CASSSSSDTQYF.

CDR3 bases: TGTGCCAGCAGCGTAGGTTATGCAGGGGGCGCGATGAATGAAAAACTGTTTTTT. Translating gives CASSVGYAGGAMNEKLFF. The chain links TRBV9 to TRBJ1-4, with TRBD1 matching over 8 bases. V shed 0 bases, J shed 5 bases, and the junction held 12 bases outside the gene matches. This CDR3 spans 18 amino acids. The V gene's germline CDR1 is SGDLS and CDR2 YYNGEE.